A single sample gave rise to the 17 T cell receptor beta chains below, sequenced in a study of high-grade serous ovarian cancer treatment subgroups. The tumor samples were collected prior to definitive surgery or chemotherapy. Only in-frame clones appear in the TCRdb table, and some are missing; sequencing was by immunoSEQ multiplex PCR. The sample has approximately 5,900 clones; under 85% are singletons. Sequencing used tumor tissue. Receptor source: a human donor with high-grade serous ovarian cancer.

With regard to this clone: Germline is not matched at one junction end, which may reflect a read error. The chain carries TRBV2 and TRBJ1-2; 10 nucleotides agree with TRBD1. CDR3 length: 14 amino acids. The germline CDR1 and CDR2 sequences are SNHLY and FYNNEI. CDR3 sequence (DNA): TGTGCCAGCAGCGAAGGACAGGGGGGAAGGGGCTACACCTTC. Encoded protein: CASSEGQGGRGYTF.

This clone occurred once. The chain is built from TRBV28 and TRBJ2-2; TRBD2 agrees at 15 bases. After removal of 4 bases from V and 4 bases from J, the junction contained 10 bases not matched to a gene. The V gene's germline CDR1 is MDHEN and CDR2 SYDVKM. The CDR3 is made up of 19 amino acids. CDR3 in amino acids: CASSSPGLAGGGVTGELFF. The CDR3 nucleotides are TGTGCCAGCAGTTCACCGGGACTAGCGGGAGGTGGTGTCACCGGGGAGCTGTTTTTT.

This sequence joins TRBV7-2 and TRBJ2-2, with 7 bases aligning to TRBD2. V lost 7 bases to trimming and J lost 0 bases; unmatched junction nucleotides: 5. The CDR3 has 15 amino acids. CDR1 is SGHTA and CDR2 is FQGNSA in the germline V gene. CDR3 sequence (DNA): TGTGCCAGCAAAGAGCGGGGTACGAACACCGGGGAGCTGTTTTTT. It specifies CASKERGTNTGELFF.

The table lists this clone with a few counts. The rearrangement links TRBV6-6 to TRBJ2-7; 8 bases are shared with TRBD1. The J segment lost 0 bases and the V segment lost 5 bases, leaving 3 bases of the junction unmatched. The germline V gene encodes CDR1 MNHNY and CDR2 SVGAGI (reference sequence). This CDR3 is built from 14 residues. In DNA, the CDR3 is TGTGCCAGCAGTCTCCAGGGGGCCTCCTACGAGCAGTACTTC. This translates into CASSLQGASYEQYF.

V and J are TRBV11-2 and TRBJ2-2; perhaps TRBD2 as D (6 bases). Trimming removed 1 base at V and 2 bases at J, with 11 bases between. The CDR3 spans 16 residues. Germline-derived CDR1 and CDR2 are SGHAT and FQNNGV. CDR3 sequence (DNA): TGTGCCAGCAGCTTAGTAGCGGCTGCTAACACCGGGGAGCTGTTTTTT. It specifies CASSLVAAANTGELFF.

The V gene is TRBV6-5, the J gene TRBJ1-2; weak D call: TRBD1 (5 bases). This CDR3 region has 15 residues. V was shortened by 6 bases and J by 2 bases, with 16 bases between the two germline ends. The germline CDR1 and CDR2 sequences are MNHEY and SVGAGI. The CDR3 spells CASSPFTGRNYGYTF. In DNA, the CDR3 is TGTGCCAGCAGCCCTTTCACAGGAAGAAACTATGGCTACACCTTC.

This clone has more than one count but fewer than ten. The rearrangement joins TRBV30 to TRBJ2-3; 8 positions match TRBD2. CDR3 length equals 16 residues. CDR1 GTSNPN and CDR2 SVGIG come from the germline V gene (reference sequence). Trimming cost V 1 base and J 5 bases; bases outside gene matches: 11. The CDR3 DNA is TGTGCCTGGAGTGCTGCGCCGGGGGGGCCGGGAGATACGCAGTATTTT. Translating it yields CAWSAAPGGPGDTQYF.

The chain carries TRBV5-1 and TRBJ2-7; 10 positions match TRBD2. The CDR3 is 16 residues long. Trimming removed 4 bases from V and 1 base from J; junction bases left unmatched: 8. Per germline, CDR1 SGHRS and CDR2 YFSETQ. The CDR3 region has the DNA TGCGCCAGCAGCACGACCGGGACTAGCGCATCCTACGAGCAGTACTTC. It specifies CASSTTGTSASYEQYF.

This chain joins TRBV18 and TRBJ1-1; D unclear. The CDR3 sequence is 14 residues long. V was cut by 3 bases and J by 3 bases, with 11 bases left in between. Per germline, CDR1 KGHSH and CDR2 LQKENI. The CDR3 bases are TGTGCCAGCTCACCTGGAGGAGTGGACACTGAAGCTTTCTTT. Protein product: CASSPGGVDTEAFF.

This clone was detected only once. The chain uses TRBV7-9 and TRBJ2-5, with 14 bases fitting TRBD2. V was clipped by 5 bases and J by 5 bases; unmatched bases: 7. The CDR3 is 16 amino acids. CDR1 SEHNR and CDR2 FQNEAQ come from the germline V gene (reference sequence). The CDR3 protein is CASSIGTSGSGETQYF. CDR3 coding DNA: TGTGCCAGCAGCATAGGGACTAGCGGGAGCGGTGAGACCCAGTACTTC.

This clone was picked up a small number of times. This chain links TRBV2 with TRBJ1-4; no clear D. The CDR3 loop spans 11 amino acids. Germline CDR1 and CDR2: SNHLY and FYNNEI. V lost 7 bases, J lost 5 bases, and 5 bases lay in between. CDR3: CASKRNEKLFF. CDR3 bases: TGTGCCAGCAAGAGAAATGAAAAACTGTTTTTT. Full variable domain (rest looked up from reference TRBV2 and TRBJ1-4): EPEVTQTPSHQVTQMGQEVILRCVPISNHLYFYWYRQILGQKVEFLVSFYNNEISEKSEIFDDQFSVERPDGSNFTLKIRSTKLEDSAMYFCASKRNEKLFFGSGTQLSVL.

The chain carries TRBV7-2 and TRBJ1-5; weak D call: TRBD1 (5 bases). V dropped 3 bases and J dropped 1 base, with 10 bases sitting between them. This CDR3 has 15 amino acids. The germline CDR1 and CDR2 sequences are SGHTA and FQGNSA. CDR3 DNA: TGTGCCAGCAGCTTTCAGGGAGGAAGCAATCAGCCCCAGCATTTT. Amino acids: CASSFQGGSNQPQHF.

The rearrangement links TRBV25-1 to TRBJ2-3; D possibly uses TRBD1 or TRBD2 (5 bases each). Germline V lookup: CDR1 MGHDK, CDR2 SYGVNS. This CDR3 has 12 amino acids. Trimming took off 3 bases at V and 8 bases at J, with 9 bases between the two ends. CDR3 residues: CASSELGTTQYF. For the CDR3, the DNA is TGTGCCAGCAGTGAGTTAGGGACTACGCAGTATTTT.

The V and J genes are TRBV5-4 and TRBJ2-7; 7 bases match TRBD1. Germline V lookup: CDR1 SGHNT, CDR2 YYREEE (reference sequence). V lost 4 bases to trimming and J lost 0 bases; unmatched junction nucleotides: 4. The CDR3 has 14 amino acids. The CDR3 DNA sequence: TGTGCCAGCAGCGCCCGGGACAGCTCCTACGAGCAGTACTTC. Encoded protein: CASSARDSSYEQYF.

The V and J genes are TRBV28 and TRBJ2-3, with D possibly matching TRBD1 (6 bases). Looked up from germline, CDR1 is MDHEN and CDR2 is SYDVKM. V was cut by 6 bases and J by 4 bases, with 17 bases left in between. The CDR3 extends over 15 amino acids. CDR3 loop: CASRGPGTPPDTQYF. In nucleotides, the CDR3 is TGTGCCAGCAGGGGCCCCGGGACACCCCCAGATACGCAGTATTTT. Drawing the rest from reference TRBV28 and TRBJ2-3, the complete variable domain is DVKVTQSSRYLVKRTGEKVFLECVQDMDHENMFWYRQDPGLGLRLIYFSYDVKMKEKGDIPEGYSVSREKKERFSLILESASTNQTSMYLCASRGPGTPPDTQYFGPGTRLTVL.

Turning to this clone: Other nucleotide sequences from this sample produce the same CDR3. The V and J genes are TRBV5-1 and TRBJ1-2; 7 bases map to TRBD1. The CDR3 runs to 13 residues. Germline trimming cut 4 bases from V and 6 bases from J; bases unmatched to any gene: 6. Germline values: CDR1 SGHRS, CDR2 YFSETQ. CDR3 protein: CASSPQGVDGYTF. CDR3 DNA: TGCGCCAGCAGCCCCCAGGGGGTAGATGGCTACACCTTC.

This sequence joins TRBV6-6 and TRBJ1-3; D is unclear. The length of the CDR3 is 12 residues. The V end was cut by 6 bases, the J end by 6 bases, with 9 bases between. Germline CDR1 MNHNY, CDR2 SVGAGI (reference sequence). The CDR3 DNA reads TGTGCCAGCAGACAGATCAAAAACACCATATATTTT. Translation: CASRQIKNTIYF.